The clone carrying this T cell receptor beta chain was counted ten times or more. This sample's time point: patch test 1, 2 weeks after DPC sensitization. This sample's treatment: therapeutic diphenylcyclopropenone sensitization with weekly scalp DPC. Non-pregnant alopecia patients aged 18 to 70, suitable for DPC therapy. This entry comes from a study of human T cells and chemical hapten exposure. In the study overall: The sensitizing agent was 2% DPC, placed on about 2 cm by about 2 cm of upper inner arm skin.

Germline V gene lookup returns CDR1 DFQATT and CDR2 SNEGSKA (reference sequence). Deletions cut 3 bases from V and 0 bases from J, with 10 bases between. There are 14 residues in the CDR3. TCRdb re-called the RACE reads through MiXCR, storing one row per CDR3 protein. This sample has around 110,000 distinct CDR3 sequences, with 9% to 13% found just once. This specimen was whole blood, taken in connection with sensitization to the hapten diphenylcyclopropenone (DPC). The V call is TRBV20-1, the J call TRBJ2-3; the D gene is possibly TRBD2 (6 bases). The origin of this receptor is a woman aged 50 to 60 with alopecia areata. Some clones in this sample may be carry-over from other donors' samples. The CDR3 is CSASGGASTDTQYF. Here the CDR3 DNA reads TGCAGTGCTAGCGGCGGGGCTAGCACAGATACGCAGTATTTT.